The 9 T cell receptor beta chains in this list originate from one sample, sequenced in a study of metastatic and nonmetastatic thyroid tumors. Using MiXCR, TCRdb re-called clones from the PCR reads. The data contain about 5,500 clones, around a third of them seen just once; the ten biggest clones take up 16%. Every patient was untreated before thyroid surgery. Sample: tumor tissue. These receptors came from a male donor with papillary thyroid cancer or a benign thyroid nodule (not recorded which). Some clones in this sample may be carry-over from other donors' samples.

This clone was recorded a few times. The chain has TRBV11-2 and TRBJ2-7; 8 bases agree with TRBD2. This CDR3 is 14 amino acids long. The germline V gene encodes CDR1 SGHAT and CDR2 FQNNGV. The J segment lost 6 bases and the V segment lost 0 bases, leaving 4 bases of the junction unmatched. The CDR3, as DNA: TGTGCCAGCAGCTTAGATCCGGGGACTAGCGAGCAGTACTTC. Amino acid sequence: CASSLDPGTSEQYF.

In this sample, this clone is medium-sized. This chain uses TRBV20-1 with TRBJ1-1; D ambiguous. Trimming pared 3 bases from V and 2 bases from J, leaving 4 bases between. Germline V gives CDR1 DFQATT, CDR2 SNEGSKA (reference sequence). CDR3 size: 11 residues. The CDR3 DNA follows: TGCAGTGCTAGGGGTAACACTGAAGCTTTCTTT. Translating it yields CSARGNTEAFF.

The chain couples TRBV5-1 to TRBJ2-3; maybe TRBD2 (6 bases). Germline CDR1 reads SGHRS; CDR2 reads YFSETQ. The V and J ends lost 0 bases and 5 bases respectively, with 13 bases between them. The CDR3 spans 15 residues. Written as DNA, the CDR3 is TGCGCCAGCAGCTTGGATCGGGGGTGGGGAGATACGCAGTATTTT. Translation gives CASSLDRGWGDTQYF.

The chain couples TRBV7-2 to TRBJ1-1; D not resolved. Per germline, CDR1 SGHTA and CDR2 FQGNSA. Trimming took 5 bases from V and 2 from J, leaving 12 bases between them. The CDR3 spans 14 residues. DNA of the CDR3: TGTGCCAGCAGCCTTTTGGGCTTCAACACTGAAGCTTTCTTT. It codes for CASSLLGFNTEAFF.

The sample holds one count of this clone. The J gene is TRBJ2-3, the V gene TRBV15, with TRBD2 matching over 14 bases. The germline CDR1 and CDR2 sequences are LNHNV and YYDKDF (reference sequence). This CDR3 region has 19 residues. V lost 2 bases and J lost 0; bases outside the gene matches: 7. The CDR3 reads CATSRLATSGRESTDTQYF. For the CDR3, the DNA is TGTGCCACCAGCAGATTGGCGACTAGCGGGAGGGAAAGCACAGATACGCAGTATTTT.

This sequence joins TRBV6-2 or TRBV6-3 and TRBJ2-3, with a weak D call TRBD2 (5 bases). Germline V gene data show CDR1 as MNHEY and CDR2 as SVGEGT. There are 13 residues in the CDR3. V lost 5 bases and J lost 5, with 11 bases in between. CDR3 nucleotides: TGTGCCAGCAGTCGCCGAGAGGGAGATACGCAGTATTTT. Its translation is CASSRREGDTQYF.

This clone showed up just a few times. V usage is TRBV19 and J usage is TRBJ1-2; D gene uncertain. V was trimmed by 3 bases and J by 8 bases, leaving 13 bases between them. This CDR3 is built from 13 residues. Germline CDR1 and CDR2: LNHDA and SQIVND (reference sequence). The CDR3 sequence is CASSITNSFGYTF. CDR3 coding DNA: TGTGCCAGTAGTATCACCAACAGTTTCGGCTACACCTTC.

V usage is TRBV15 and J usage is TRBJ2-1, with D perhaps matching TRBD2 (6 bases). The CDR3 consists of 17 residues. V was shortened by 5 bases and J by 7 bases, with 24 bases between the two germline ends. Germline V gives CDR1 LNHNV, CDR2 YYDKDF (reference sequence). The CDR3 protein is CATSGGSGRSLRNEQFF. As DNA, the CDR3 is TGTGCCACCAGCGGGGGGTCGGGCAGAAGTTTAAGGAATGAGCAGTTCTTC.

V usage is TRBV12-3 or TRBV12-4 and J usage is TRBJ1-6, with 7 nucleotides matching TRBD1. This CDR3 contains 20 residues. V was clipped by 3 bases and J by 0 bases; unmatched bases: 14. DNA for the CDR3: TGTGCCAGCAGTTTGCTCGGGACAGAGTATCTAAGCTCCTATAATTCACCCCTCCACTTT. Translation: CASSLLGTEYLSSYNSPLHF.